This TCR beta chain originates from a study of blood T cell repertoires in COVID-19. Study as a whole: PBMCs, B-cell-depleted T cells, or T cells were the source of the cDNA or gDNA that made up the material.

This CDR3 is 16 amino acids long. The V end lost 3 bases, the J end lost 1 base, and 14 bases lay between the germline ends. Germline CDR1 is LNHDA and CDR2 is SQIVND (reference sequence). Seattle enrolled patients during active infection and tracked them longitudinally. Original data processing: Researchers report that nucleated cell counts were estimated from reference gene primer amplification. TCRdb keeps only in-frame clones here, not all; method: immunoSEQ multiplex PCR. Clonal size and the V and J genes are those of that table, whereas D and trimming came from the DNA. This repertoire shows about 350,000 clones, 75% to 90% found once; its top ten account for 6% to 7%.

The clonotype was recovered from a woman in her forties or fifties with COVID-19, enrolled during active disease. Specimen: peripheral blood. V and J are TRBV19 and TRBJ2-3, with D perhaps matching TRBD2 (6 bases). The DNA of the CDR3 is TGTGCCAGTAGTATGCTACTAGCATGGGGCACAGATACGCAGTATTTT. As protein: CASSMLLAWGTDTQYF.